A single sample is the source of the 14 T cell receptor beta chains below, sequenced in a study of patients and donors after allogeneic stem cell transplantation (dated by TCRdb to about 2020). Library generation was performed with RT-PCR. The reads were generated on a NextSeq 550. In-frame beta chains were kept once TCRdb had trimmed the public reads at Q25 with fastp and called clones with MiXCR. Merged by CDR3 protein, the rows form single entries marked with the most common genes and DNA. The sample has approximately 88,000 distinct CDR3 sequences on record, approximately 5% of them singletons. The ten largest clones capture approximately 2.5% of the sample. The material sequenced was blood, either unsorted or a sorted T cell fraction (not recorded which). These receptors came from a human donor who was either an allogeneic HSCT recipient or a stem cell or donor lymphocyte infusion donor (not recorded which). It is not recorded whose cells these are; they may come from a transplant donor.

This clonotype was picked up many times. This rearrangement joins TRBV5-1 to TRBJ2-5; D may be TRBD1 (6 bases). The CDR3 runs 18 residues. V gave up 2 bases and J gave up 5 bases, with 25 bases separating them. The germline V gene has CDR1 SGHRS and CDR2 YFSETQ. CDR3 DNA: TGCGCCAGCAGCTTCCGGGCCTCCCAGGGGATGATAAGGGAGACCCAGTACTTC. Protein product: CASSFRASQGMIRETQYF.

This chain connects TRBV18 to TRBJ2-1; 8 bases fit TRBD2. The CDR3 length is 16 residues. Germline loops: CDR1 KGHSH, CDR2 LQKENI. The J segment lost 2 bases and the V segment lost 6 bases, leaving 9 bases of the junction unmatched. DNA of the CDR3: TGTGCCAGCTCGCCTATAACTAGCGGCGCCTACAATGAGCAGTTCTTC. Its translation is CASSPITSGAYNEQFF.

In this sample, this clonotype turned up a few times. The V call is TRBV6-1, the J call TRBJ1-6; D uncertain. Trimming took off 1 base at V and 11 bases at J, with 9 bases between the two ends. Per the germline V gene, CDR1 is MNHNS and CDR2 is SASEGT. This CDR3 region has 13 residues. The CDR3 coding sequence is TGTGCCAGCAGTGAAGTTGCGGACGCACCCCTCCACTTT. Translated: CASSEVADAPLHF.

CDR3 in amino acids: CASSLSGGARNSPLHF. The CDR3 region has the DNA TGTGCCAGCAGTTTATCGGGGGGGGCTAGGAATTCACCCCTCCACTTT. The chain is built from TRBV27 and TRBJ1-6, with D possibly matching TRBD1 (6 bases). Deletions cut 0 bases from V and 7 bases from J, with 13 bases between. There are 16 residues in the CDR3. Germline values: CDR1 MNHEY, CDR2 SMNVEV (reference sequence).

This clonotype was seen at least ten times. The J gene is TRBJ2-1, the V gene TRBV2; TRBD2 might be the D (5 bases). The CDR3 runs 15 residues. Germline V gene sequence: CDR1 SNHLY, CDR2 FYNNEI. V lost 3 bases, J lost 7 bases, and 16 bases lay in between. CDR3 sequence reads: CASSDEERRLNEQFF. CDR3 nucleotide sequence: TGTGCCAGCAGTGACGAGGAGCGGCGCCTAAATGAGCAGTTCTTC.

This clonotype was seen repeatedly, ten times or more. V is TRBV28 and J is TRBJ1-5, with D tentatively TRBD1 (6 bases). Deletions cut 6 bases from V and 5 bases from J, with 20 bases between. The CDR3 totals 16 residues. CDR1 and CDR2 (germline): MDHEN, SYDVKM. In nucleotides, the CDR3 is TGTGCCAGCAGCGGCGGGGGAACACAGGGTGATCAGCCCCAGCATTTT. It translates to CASSGGGTQGDQPQHF.

This clonotype has more than one count but fewer than ten. The chain carries TRBV2 and TRBJ1-5; D is uncertain. The V end was cut by 3 bases, the J end by 3 bases, with 9 bases between. From germline, CDR1 is SNHLY and CDR2 FYNNEI. There are 14 residues in the CDR3. The CDR3 reads CASSDVQDNQPQHF. CDR3 DNA: TGTGCCAGCAGTGATGTCCAGGACAATCAGCCCCAGCATTTT.

This clonotype was detected many times. V usage is TRBV24-1 and J usage is TRBJ2-3; 14 bases line up with TRBD2. The V segment lost 5 bases and the J segment 4 bases; nucleotides outside the gene matches: 4. There are 16 residues in the CDR3. Germline V lookup: CDR1 KGHDR, CDR2 SFDVKD. The CDR3 bases are TGTGCCACCAGTGCCCTGGGACTAGCGGGAGCAGATACGCAGTATTTT. It is translated as CATSALGLAGADTQYF.

This clonotype showed up many times. The chain couples TRBV10-3 to TRBJ2-3, with D maybe TRBD1 (5 bases). Germline CDR1 reads ENHRY; CDR2 reads SYGVKD. The CDR3 consists of 15 residues. Trimming removed 5 bases at V and 0 bases at J, with 12 bases between. CDR3 amino acids: CAISLGHSSTDTQYF. The CDR3 coding sequence is TGTGCCATCAGTCTAGGACACTCTAGCACAGATACGCAGTATTTT.

V gene TRBV7-8 combines with J gene TRBJ1-4; D ambiguous. The CDR3 runs to 13 residues. Trimming cost V 5 bases and J 5 bases, with 9 bases left between them. Germline V gene sequence: CDR1 SGHVS, CDR2 FQNEAQ. The CDR3 reads CASSRAGNEKLFF. The CDR3 DNA follows: TGTGCCAGCAGCCGGGCAGGAAATGAAAAACTGTTTTTT.

The chain carries TRBV6-1 and TRBJ1-2; 7 bases agree with TRBD1. CDR1 and CDR2 from the germline V gene are MNHNS and SASEGT. The V gene end was trimmed by 2 bases and the J gene end by 5 bases; junction bases not matched to a gene: 8. The CDR3 is 15 amino acids. The CDR3 DNA follows: TGTGCCAGCAGTGAAACAGGGGAAGCGGATTATGGCTACACCTTC. This translates into CASSETGEADYGYTF.

J is TRBJ1-1 and V is TRBV5-6; the D gene is possibly TRBD1 (5 bases). This CDR3 has 13 residues. Germline CDR1 is SGHDT and CDR2 is YYEEEE. V was trimmed by 4 bases and J by 4 bases, leaving 11 bases between them. The CDR3 region is CASSRGRSTEAFF. DNA for the CDR3: TGTGCCAGCAGCCGGGGCCGGAGCACTGAAGCTTTCTTT.

This clonotype was seen many times. The chain couples TRBV3-1 to TRBJ1-2; perhaps TRBD1 as D (6 bases). The CDR3 runs to 14 residues. V lost 4 bases to trimming and J lost 2 bases, with 11 bases between them. In germline, CDR1 is LGHDT, CDR2 YNNKEL (reference sequence). CDR3 amino acids: CASSLLTGNYGYTF. CDR3 coding DNA: TGTGCCAGCAGCCTTTTAACAGGGAACTATGGCTACACCTTC.

In its sample, this clonotype was seen many times. The rearrangement links TRBV29-1 to TRBJ2-3; D is uncertain. CDR3 length: 15 residues. V was clipped by 3 bases and J by 1 base, with 14 bases between them. Germline V lookup: CDR1 SQVTM, CDR2 ANQGSEA. For the CDR3, the DNA is TGCAGCGTTGAGGGCGACCTTAGGGGCACAGATACGCAGTATTTT. Its protein product is CSVEGDLRGTDTQYF.